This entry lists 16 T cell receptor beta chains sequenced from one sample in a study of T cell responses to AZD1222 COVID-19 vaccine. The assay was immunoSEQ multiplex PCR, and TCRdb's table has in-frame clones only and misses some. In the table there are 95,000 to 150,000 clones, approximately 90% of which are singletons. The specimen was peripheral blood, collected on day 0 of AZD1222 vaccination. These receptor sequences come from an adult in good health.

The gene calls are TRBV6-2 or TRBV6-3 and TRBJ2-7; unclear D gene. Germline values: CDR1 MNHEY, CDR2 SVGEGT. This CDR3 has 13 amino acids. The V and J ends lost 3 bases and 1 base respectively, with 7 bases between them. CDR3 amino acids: CASSYTDSYEQYF. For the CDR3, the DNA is TGTGCCAGCAGTTATACGGATTCCTACGAGCAGTACTTC.

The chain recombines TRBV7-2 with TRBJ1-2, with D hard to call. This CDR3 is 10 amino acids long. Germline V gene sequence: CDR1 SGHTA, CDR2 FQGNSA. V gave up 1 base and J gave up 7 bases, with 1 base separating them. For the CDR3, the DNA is TGTGCCAGCAGCTTAGTTGGCTACACCTTC. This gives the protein CASSLVGYTF.

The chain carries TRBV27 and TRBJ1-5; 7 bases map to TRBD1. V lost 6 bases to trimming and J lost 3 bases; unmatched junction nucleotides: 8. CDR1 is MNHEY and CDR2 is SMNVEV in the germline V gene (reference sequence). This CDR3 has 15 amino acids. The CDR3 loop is CASRVTGTFNQPQHF. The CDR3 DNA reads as TGTGCCAGCAGGGTGACAGGGACTTTCAATCAGCCCCAGCATTTT.

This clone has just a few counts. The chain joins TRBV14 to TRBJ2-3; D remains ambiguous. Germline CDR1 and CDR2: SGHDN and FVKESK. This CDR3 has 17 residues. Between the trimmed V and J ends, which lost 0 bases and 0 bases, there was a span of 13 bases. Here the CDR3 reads CASSQDPASTSTDTQYF. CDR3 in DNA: TGTGCCAGCAGCCAAGATCCCGCCAGTACCAGCACAGATACGCAGTATTTT.

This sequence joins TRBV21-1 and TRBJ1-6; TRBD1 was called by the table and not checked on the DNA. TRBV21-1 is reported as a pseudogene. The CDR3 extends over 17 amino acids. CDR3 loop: CASSKAQVCPVGSPLHF. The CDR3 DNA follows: TGTGCCAGCAGCAAAGCGCAGGTATGCCCCGTCGGATCACCCCTCCACTTT.

DNA for the CDR3: TGTGCCAGCAGCTTAGCGCCAGGGGATAGCCGCCAAGCTTTCTTT. Translating gives CASSLAPGDSRQAFF. This chain uses TRBV13 with TRBJ1-1; D may be TRBD1 (6 bases). Trimming took off 1 base at V and 9 bases at J, with 18 bases between the two ends. The germline CDR1 and CDR2 sequences are PRHDT and FYEKMQ (reference sequence). The CDR3 extends over 15 amino acids. The full variable domain, its missing parts supplied by reference TRBV13 and TRBJ1-1, is AAGVIQSPRHLIKEKRETATLKCYPIPRHDTVYWYQQGPGQDPQFLISFYEKMQSDKGSIPDRFSAQQFSDYHSELNMSSLELGDSALYFCASSLAPGDSRQAFFGQGTRLTVV.

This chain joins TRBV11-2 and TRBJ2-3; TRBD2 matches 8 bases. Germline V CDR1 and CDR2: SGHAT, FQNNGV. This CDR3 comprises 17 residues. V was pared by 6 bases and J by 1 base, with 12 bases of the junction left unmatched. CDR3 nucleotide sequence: TGTGCCAGCAGACTAGCGGCCCGGGCGGCTGGCACAGATACGCAGTATTTT. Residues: CASRLAARAAGTDTQYF.

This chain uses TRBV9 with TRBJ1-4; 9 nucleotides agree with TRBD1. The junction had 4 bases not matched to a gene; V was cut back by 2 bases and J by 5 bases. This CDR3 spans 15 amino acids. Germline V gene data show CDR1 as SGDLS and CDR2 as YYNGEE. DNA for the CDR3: TGTGCCAGCAGCGTGGGACAGGGCTTAAATGAAAAACTGTTTTTT. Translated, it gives CASSVGQGLNEKLFF.

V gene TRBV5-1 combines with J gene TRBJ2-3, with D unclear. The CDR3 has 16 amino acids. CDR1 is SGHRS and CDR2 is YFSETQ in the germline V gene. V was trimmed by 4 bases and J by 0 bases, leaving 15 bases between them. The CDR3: CASSPDWATSTDTQYF. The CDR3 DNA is TGCGCCAGCAGCCCTGACTGGGCCACTAGCACAGATACGCAGTATTTT. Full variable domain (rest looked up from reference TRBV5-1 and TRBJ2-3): KAGVTQTPRYLIKTRGQQVTLSCSPISGHRSVSWYQQTPGQGLQFLFEYFSETQRNKGNFPGRFSGRQFSNSRSEMNVSTLELGDSALYLCASSPDWATSTDTQYFGPGTRLTVL.

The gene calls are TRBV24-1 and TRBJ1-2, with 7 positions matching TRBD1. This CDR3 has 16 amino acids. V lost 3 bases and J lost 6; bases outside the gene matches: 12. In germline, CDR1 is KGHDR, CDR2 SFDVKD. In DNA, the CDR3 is TGTGCCACCAGTGATGATCGACAGGGTAATGAGGATGGCTACACCTTC. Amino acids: CATSDDRQGNEDGYTF.

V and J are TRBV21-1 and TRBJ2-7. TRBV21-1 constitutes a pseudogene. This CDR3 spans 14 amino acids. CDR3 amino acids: CASSKGVAPYEQYF. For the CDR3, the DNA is TGTGCCAGCAGCAAAGGGGTTGCTCCCTACGAGCAGTACTTC.

The CDR3 loop is CASSLEGGATGTQYF. The CDR3, as DNA: TGTGCCAGCAGCTTAGAGGGGGGCGCTACTGGGACCCAGTACTTC. The J gene is TRBJ2-5, the V gene TRBV7-9; D possibly matches TRBD1 or TRBD2 (6 bases each). The V end was cut by 1 base, the J end by 7 bases, with 16 bases between. CDR1 and CDR2 from the germline V gene are SEHNR and FQNEAQ (reference sequence). This CDR3 has 15 amino acids. The complete variable domain, with remaining parts taken from reference TRBV7-9 and TRBJ2-5, reads DTGVSQNPRHKITKRGQNVTFRCDPISEHNRLYWYRQTLGQGPEFLTYFQNEAQLEKSRLLSDRFSAERPKGSFSTLEIQRTEQGDSAMYLCASSLEGGATGTQYFGPGTRLLVL.

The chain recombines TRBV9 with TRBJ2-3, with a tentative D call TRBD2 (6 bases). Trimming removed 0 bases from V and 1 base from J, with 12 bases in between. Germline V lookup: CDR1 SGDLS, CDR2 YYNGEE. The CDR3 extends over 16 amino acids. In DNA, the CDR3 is TGTGCCAGCAGCGTAGCTACCCAGCGGGGCACAGATACGCAGTATTTT. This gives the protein CASSVATQRGTDTQYF.

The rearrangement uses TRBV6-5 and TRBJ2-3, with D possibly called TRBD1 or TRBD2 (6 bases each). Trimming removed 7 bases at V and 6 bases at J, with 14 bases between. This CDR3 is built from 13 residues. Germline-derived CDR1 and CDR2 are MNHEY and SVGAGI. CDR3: CASKLTGRDTQYF. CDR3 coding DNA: TGTGCCAGCAAACTTACAGGGAGGGATACGCAGTATTTT.

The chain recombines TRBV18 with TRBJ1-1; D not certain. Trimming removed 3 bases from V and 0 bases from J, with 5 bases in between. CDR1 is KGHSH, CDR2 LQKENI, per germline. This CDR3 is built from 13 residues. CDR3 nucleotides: TGTGCCAGCTCACCGTCACTGAACACTGAAGCTTTCTTT. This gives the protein CASSPSLNTEAFF.

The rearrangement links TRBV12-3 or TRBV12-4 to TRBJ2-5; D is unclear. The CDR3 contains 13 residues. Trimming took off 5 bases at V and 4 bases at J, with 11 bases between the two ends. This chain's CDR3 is CASSPAPGETQYF. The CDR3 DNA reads TGTGCCAGCAGTCCCGCCCCTGGAGAGACCCAGTACTTC.